Described below is a single T cell receptor beta chain sequence and its context. This entry belongs to a study of blood T cell repertoires in COVID-19. Trimming cost V 7 bases and J 4 bases; bases outside gene matches: 8. Per germline, CDR1 SNHLY and CDR2 FYNNEI. The length of the CDR3 is 14 residues. In the original analysis: Scientists estimated how many nucleated cells there were by amplifying reference gene primers. Here immunoSEQ multiplex PCR was the method, and the copy in TCRdb shows in-frame clones only, minus some. For V, J and clone size, that table is used; D and trimming come from the DNA. The sample contains about 160,000 clones, approximately 85% of which appear only once.

Sequenced material: peripheral blood. The clonotype originates from a woman aged 50 to 65 with COVID-19, enrolled during active disease. This chain uses TRBV2 with TRBJ1-2; 8 bases line up with TRBD1. The CDR3 protein is CASNGQGGSYGYTF. Here the CDR3 DNA reads TGTGCCAGCAACGGACAGGGTGGGAGCTATGGCTACACCTTC.